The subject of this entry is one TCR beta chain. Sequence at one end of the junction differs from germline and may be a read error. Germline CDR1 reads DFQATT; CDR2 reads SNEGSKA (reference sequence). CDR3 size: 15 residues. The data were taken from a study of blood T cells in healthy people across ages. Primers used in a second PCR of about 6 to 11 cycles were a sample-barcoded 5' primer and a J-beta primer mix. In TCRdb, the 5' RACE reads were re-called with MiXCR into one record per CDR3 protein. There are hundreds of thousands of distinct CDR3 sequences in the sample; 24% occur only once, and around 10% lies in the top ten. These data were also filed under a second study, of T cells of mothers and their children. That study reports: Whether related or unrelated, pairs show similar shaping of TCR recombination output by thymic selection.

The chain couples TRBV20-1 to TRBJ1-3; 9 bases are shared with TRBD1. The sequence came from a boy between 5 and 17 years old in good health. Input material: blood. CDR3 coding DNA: TGCAATGCTAGCGGGACAGGGTTAGAATGGAACACCATATATTTT. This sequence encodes CNASGTGLEWNTIYF.